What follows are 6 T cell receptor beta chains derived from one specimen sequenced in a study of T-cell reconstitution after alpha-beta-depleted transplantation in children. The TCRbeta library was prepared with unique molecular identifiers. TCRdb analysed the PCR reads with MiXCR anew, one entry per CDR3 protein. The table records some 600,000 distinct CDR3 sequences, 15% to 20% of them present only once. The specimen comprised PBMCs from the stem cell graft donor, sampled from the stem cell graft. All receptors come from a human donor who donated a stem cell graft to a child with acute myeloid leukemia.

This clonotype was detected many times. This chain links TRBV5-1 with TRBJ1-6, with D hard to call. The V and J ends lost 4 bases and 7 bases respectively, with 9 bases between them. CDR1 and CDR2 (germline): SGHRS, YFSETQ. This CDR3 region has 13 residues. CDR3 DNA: TGCGCCAGCAGCGACGATCCGAATTCACCCCTCCACTTT. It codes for CASSDDPNSPLHF.

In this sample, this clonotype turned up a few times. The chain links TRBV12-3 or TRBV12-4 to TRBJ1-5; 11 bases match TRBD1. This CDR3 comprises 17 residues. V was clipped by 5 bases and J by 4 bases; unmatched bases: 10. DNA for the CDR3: TGTGCCAGCAGTGGAAGCGGACAGGGGGCTAGAAATCAGCCCCAGCATTTT. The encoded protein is CASSGSGQGARNQPQHF.

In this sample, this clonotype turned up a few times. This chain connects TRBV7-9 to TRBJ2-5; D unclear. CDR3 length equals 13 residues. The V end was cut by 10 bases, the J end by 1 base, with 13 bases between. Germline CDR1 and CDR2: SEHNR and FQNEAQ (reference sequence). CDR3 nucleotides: TGTGCCACCAGGCTCCCGTCCCAAGAGACCCAGTACTTC. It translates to CATRLPSQETQYF.

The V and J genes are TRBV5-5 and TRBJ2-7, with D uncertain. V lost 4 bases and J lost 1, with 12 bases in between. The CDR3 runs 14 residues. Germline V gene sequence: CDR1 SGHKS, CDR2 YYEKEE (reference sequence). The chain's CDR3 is CASSATSRSYEQYV. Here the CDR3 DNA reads TGTGCCAGCAGCGCTACGTCCCGGTCCTACGAGCAGTACGTC.

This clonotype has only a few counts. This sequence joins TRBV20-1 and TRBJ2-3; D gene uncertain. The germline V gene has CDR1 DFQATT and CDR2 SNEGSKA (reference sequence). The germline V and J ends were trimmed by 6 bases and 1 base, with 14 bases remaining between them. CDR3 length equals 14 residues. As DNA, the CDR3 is TGCAGTGCGGCAAGTGGTTTGGGCACAGATACGCAGTATTTT. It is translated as CSAASGLGTDTQYF.

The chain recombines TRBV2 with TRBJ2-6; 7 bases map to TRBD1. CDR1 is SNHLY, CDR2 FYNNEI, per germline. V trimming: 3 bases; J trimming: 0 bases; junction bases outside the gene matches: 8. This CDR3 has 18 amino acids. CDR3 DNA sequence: TGTGCCAGCAGTGACCCGGGACAGCTCGCCTCTGGGGCCAACGTCCTGACTTTC. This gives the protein CASSDPGQLASGANVLTF.